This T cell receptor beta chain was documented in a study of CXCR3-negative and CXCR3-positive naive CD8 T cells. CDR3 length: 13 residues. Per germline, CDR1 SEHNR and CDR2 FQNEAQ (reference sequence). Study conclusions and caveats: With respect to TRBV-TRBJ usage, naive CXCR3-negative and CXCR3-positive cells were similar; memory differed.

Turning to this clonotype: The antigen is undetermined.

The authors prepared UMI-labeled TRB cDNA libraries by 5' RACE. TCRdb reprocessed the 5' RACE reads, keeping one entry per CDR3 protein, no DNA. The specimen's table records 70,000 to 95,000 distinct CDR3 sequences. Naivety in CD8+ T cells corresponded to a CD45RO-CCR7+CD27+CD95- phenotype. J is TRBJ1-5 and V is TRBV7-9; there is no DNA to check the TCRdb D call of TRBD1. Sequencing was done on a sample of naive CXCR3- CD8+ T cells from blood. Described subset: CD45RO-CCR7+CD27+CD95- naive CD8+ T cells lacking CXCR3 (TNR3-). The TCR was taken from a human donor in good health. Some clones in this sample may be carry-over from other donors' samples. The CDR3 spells CASSFRDTGPQHF.